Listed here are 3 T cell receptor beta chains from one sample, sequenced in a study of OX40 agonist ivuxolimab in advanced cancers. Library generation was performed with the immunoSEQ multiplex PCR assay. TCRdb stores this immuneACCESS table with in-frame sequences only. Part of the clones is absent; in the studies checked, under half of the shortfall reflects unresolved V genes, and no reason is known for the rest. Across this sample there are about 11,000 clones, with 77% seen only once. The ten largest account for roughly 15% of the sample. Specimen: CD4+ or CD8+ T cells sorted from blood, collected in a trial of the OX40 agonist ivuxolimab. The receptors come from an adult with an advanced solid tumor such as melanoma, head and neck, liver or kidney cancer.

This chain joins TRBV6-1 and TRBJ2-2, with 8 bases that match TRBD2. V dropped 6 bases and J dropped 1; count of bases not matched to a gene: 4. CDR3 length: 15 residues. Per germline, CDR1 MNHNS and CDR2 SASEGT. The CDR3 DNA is TGTGCCAGCAGCGTAGCGGGACAGAACACCGGGGAGCTGTTTTTT. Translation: CASSVAGQNTGELFF.

DNA of the CDR3: TGTGCCAGCAGTGCGGGGCTCACAGATACGCAGTATTTT. Protein product: CASSAGLTDTQYF. This sequence joins TRBV25-1 and TRBJ2-3, with D possibly called TRBD1 or TRBD2 (5 bases each). Trimming left V 4 bases short and J 2 bases short, with 7 bases between. The CDR3 loop spans 13 amino acids. Germline assignment: CDR1 MGHDK and CDR2 SYGVNS.

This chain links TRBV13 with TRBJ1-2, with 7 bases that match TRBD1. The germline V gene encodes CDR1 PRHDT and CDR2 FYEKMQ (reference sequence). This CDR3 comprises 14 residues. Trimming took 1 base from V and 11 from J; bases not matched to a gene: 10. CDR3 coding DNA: TGTGCCAGCAGCTTAGACAGGGGTCGAGATGATTACACCTTC. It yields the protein CASSLDRGRDDYTF.